The next 32 T cell receptor beta chains were all read from a single sample in a study of blood T cell repertoires in COVID-19 (TCRdb year 2020). Receptor amplification or capture employed the immunoSEQ multiplex PCR assay. What TCRdb holds here is the immuneACCESS table cut down to in-frame rearrangements. Part of the clones is not present; checked against another copy, under half of the missing clones reflect an unresolved V gene, and the others are unexplained. This sample lists over 300,000 clones; roughly 85% were detected once. Under 2.5% of the sample goes to the ten largest clones. Specimen: PBMCs or T cells enriched from blood (not recorded which). These receptor sequences come from a man aged 30 to 45 who had recovered from COVID-19.

The chain has TRBV30 and TRBJ2-2, with 15 bases matching TRBD2. CDR3 length: 21 amino acids. Germline V gene data show CDR1 as GTSNPN and CDR2 as SVGIG (reference sequence). V lost 4 bases, J lost 0 bases, and 15 bases stayed unmatched. The CDR3 spells CAWKPWGKGLAGGANTGELFF. DNA for the CDR3: TGTGCCTGGAAACCCTGGGGAAAGGGACTAGCGGGGGGCGCGAACACCGGGGAGCTGTTTTTT.

This clone was recorded once. The V gene is TRBV5-4, the J gene TRBJ1-2; no clear D gene. The CDR3 contains 14 residues. Germline-derived CDR1 and CDR2 are SGHNT and YYREEE (reference sequence). Trimming took off 1 base at V and 1 base at J, with 8 bases between the two ends. The DNA for the CDR3 is TGTGCCAGCAGCTTGCAAAACAGTAACTATGGCTACACCTTC. The encoded protein is CASSLQNSNYGYTF.

Here the CDR3 reads CATSREGDATEAFF. The CDR3 coding sequence is TGTGCCACCAGCAGAGAAGGAGATGCCACTGAAGCTTTCTTT. The chain recombines TRBV15 with TRBJ1-1; D not resolved. V was clipped by 0 bases and J by 4 bases, with 9 bases between them. The CDR3 is 14 residues long. Germline CDR1 reads LNHNV; CDR2 reads YYDKDF (reference sequence). Filled out from reference TRBV15 and TRBJ1-1, the complete variable domain reads DAMVIQNPRYQVTQFGKPVTLSCSQTLNHNVMYWYQQKSSQAPKLLFHYYDKDFNNEADTPDNFQSRRPNTSFCFLDIRSPGLGDTAMYLCATSREGDATEAFFGQGTRLTVV.

The CDR3 bases are TGCAGCGTTGAATCGGGGGGAAGGGATGGCTACACCTTC. This codes for CSVESGGRDGYTF. This sequence joins TRBV29-1 and TRBJ1-2; D perhaps matches TRBD1 (5 bases). This CDR3 is 13 amino acids long. With 2 bases removed from V and 6 bases from J, the gap between germline ends came to 13 bases. Germline V lookup: CDR1 SQVTM, CDR2 ANQGSEA. Together with reference TRBV29-1 and TRBJ1-2, the CDR3 gives the full variable domain: SAVISQKPSRDICQRGTSLTIQCQVDSQVTMMFWYRQQPGQSLTLIATANQGSEATYESGFVIDKFPISRPNLTFSTLTVSNMSPEDSSIYLCSVESGGRDGYTFGSGTRLTVV.

The gene calls are TRBV10-3 and TRBJ1-2; weak D call: TRBD1 (5 bases). The CDR3 extends over 12 amino acids. V shed 8 bases and J shed 7 bases, with 14 bases lying between them. CDR1 is ENHRY, CDR2 SYGVKD, per germline. CDR3 DNA sequence: TGTGCCATCGGAGAGACTAGGGGTGGCTACACCTTC. Amino acids: CAIGETRGGYTF.

The V gene is TRBV7-2, the J gene TRBJ1-1, with D uncertain. CDR1 and CDR2 (germline): SGHTA, FQGNSA. CDR3 length: 13 residues. V was clipped by 4 bases and J by 3 bases, with 9 bases between them. The CDR3 is CASSSGWDTEAFF. The CDR3 DNA follows: TGTGCCAGCAGCTCGGGGTGGGACACTGAAGCTTTCTTT. The full variable domain, its missing parts supplied by reference TRBV7-2 and TRBJ1-1, is GAGVSQSPSNKVTEKGKDVELRCDPISGHTALYWYRQSLGQGLEFLIYFQGNSAPDKSGLPSDRFSAERTGGSVSTLTIQRTQQEDSAVYLCASSSGWDTEAFFGQGTRLTVV.

The rearrangement links TRBV29-1 to TRBJ1-5; tentative D call: TRBD1 (6 bases). The CDR3 has 13 residues. The germline V and J ends were trimmed by 7 bases and 6 bases, with 16 bases remaining between them. The germline V gene has CDR1 SQVTM and CDR2 ANQGSEA. The CDR3 bases are TGCAGCGACACAGGGATTGCGCGTCAGCCCCAGCATTTT. It encodes CSDTGIARQPQHF. The whole variable domain, remainder taken from reference TRBV29-1 and TRBJ1-5, is SAVISQKPSRDICQRGTSLTIQCQVDSQVTMMFWYRQQPGQSLTLIATANQGSEATYESGFVIDKFPISRPNLTFSTLTVSNMSPEDSSIYLCSDTGIARQPQHFGDGTRLSIL.

This clone was recorded a few times. The chain uses TRBV7-9 and TRBJ1-5; TRBD1 aligns across 9 bases. Germline CDR1 SEHNR, CDR2 FQNEAQ (reference sequence). Trimming cost V 5 bases and J 7 bases; bases outside gene matches: 9. The CDR3 has 15 amino acids. The CDR3 spells CASSLGQGGTQPQHF. The DNA of the CDR3 is TGTGCCAGCAGCCTGGGACAGGGCGGGACGCAGCCCCAGCATTTT.

The chain recombines TRBV5-1 with TRBJ2-5; 12 bases are a match to TRBD2. The CDR3 has 15 amino acids. CDR1 SGHRS and CDR2 YFSETQ come from the germline V gene. V shed 4 bases and J 3 bases; nucleotides not matched to a gene: 4. The CDR3 DNA reads TGCGCCAGCAGCAGACTAGCGGGGGCCGAAGAGACCCAGTACTTC. This encodes CASSRLAGAEETQYF.

This chain joins TRBV6-4 and TRBJ2-2, with D possibly TRBD2 on 7 matching bases. Germline CDR1 is MRHNA and CDR2 is SNTAGT. The ends were cut back, 0 bases at V and 4 bases at J, with 15 bases in the middle. This CDR3 has 17 amino acids. CDR3 DNA sequence: TGTGCCAGCAGTGACTCGGAGGCGGGGGCCTCCACCGGGGAGCTGTTTTTT. This translates into CASSDSEAGASTGELFF.

In this sample, this clone turned up once. The chain recombines TRBV9 with TRBJ1-2; D ambiguous. The V gene's germline CDR1 is SGDLS and CDR2 YYNGEE. The V and J ends lost 0 bases and 0 bases respectively, with 9 bases between them. This CDR3 has 15 residues. CDR3 nucleotides: TGTGCCAGCAGCGTAGAGCCTGGAGCTAACTATGGCTACACCTTC. This codes for CASSVEPGANYGYTF.

This clone was counted a single time. This chain connects TRBV30 to TRBJ2-7; 8 nucleotides agree with TRBD1. The J segment lost 3 bases and the V segment lost 0 bases, leaving 10 bases of the junction unmatched. The CDR3 loop spans 16 amino acids. Germline lookup yields CDR1 GTSNPN and CDR2 SVGIG (reference sequence). The CDR3 region is CAWSVRTGPRFYEQYF. CDR3 nucleotide sequence: TGTGCCTGGAGTGTACGGACAGGGCCCCGGTTCTACGAGCAGTACTTC.

J is TRBJ1-4 and V is TRBV6-5; 8 positions match TRBD1. There are 14 residues in the CDR3. Germline V CDR1 and CDR2: MNHEY, SVGAGI. V lost 6 bases to trimming and J lost 3 bases; unmatched junction nucleotides: 3. The CDR3 nucleotides read TGTGCCAGCAGATCACAGGGGGCTAATGAAAAACTGTTTTTT. Translated: CASRSQGANEKLFF.

This chain joins TRBV5-5 and TRBJ2-1, with TRBD2 matching 7 bases. The CDR3 runs to 14 residues. The J segment lost 2 bases and the V segment lost 7 bases, leaving 6 bases of the junction unmatched. Germline V CDR1 and CDR2: SGHKS, YYEKEE (reference sequence). This CDR3 reads CASGLGGTYNEQFF. CDR3 nucleotide sequence: TGTGCCAGCGGACTAGGAGGGACCTACAATGAGCAGTTCTTC.

V gene TRBV5-4 combines with J gene TRBJ2-6, with a weak D call TRBD2 (5 bases). Trimming removed 6 bases at V and 0 bases at J, with 10 bases between. Per germline, CDR1 SGHNT and CDR2 YYREEE (reference sequence). This CDR3 has 15 residues. CDR3 bases: TGTGCCAGCAACACTGGAGGCTCTGGGGCCAACGTCCTGACTTTC. Translating gives CASNTGGSGANVLTF.

This chain joins TRBV7-3 and TRBJ2-1; 8 bases align to TRBD1. Trimming at V came to 1 base and at J to 7 bases, leaving 3 bases not matched to a gene. Germline V lookup: CDR1 SGHTA, CDR2 FQGTGA. The CDR3 covers 14 residues. The CDR3 sequence: CASSLSGTGNEQFF. CDR3 bases: TGTGCCAGCAGCTTAAGCGGGACAGGTAATGAGCAGTTCTTC.

The gene calls are TRBV18 and TRBJ1-6, with no clear D. Germline CDR1 is KGHSH and CDR2 is LQKENI. This CDR3 comprises 16 residues. Trimming removed 1 base from V and 2 bases from J, with 9 bases in between. This chain's CDR3 is CASSPLGSAYNSPLHF. CDR3 sequence (DNA): TGTGCCAGCTCACCACTTGGTAGTGCCTATAATTCACCCCTCCACTTT. Full variable domain (remainder filled in from reference TRBV18 and TRBJ1-6): NAGVMQNPRHLVRRRGQEARLRCSPMKGHSHVYWYRQLPEEGLKFMVYLQKENIIDESGMPKERFSAEFPKEGPSILRIQQVVRGDSAAYFCASSPLGSAYNSPLHFGNGTRLTVT.

This rearrangement joins TRBV11-2 to TRBJ2-5; 8 nucleotides align to TRBD1. Germline V CDR1 and CDR2: SGHAT, FQNNGV. The CDR3 extends over 17 amino acids. Unmatched junction bases numbered 12, after V lost 1 base and J lost 5 bases. In DNA form, the CDR3 reads TGTGCCAGCAGCTTAGCCGTCTCCGGGACAGGACGGGAGACCCAGTACTTC. Its translation: CASSLAVSGTGRETQYF.

CDR3 bases: TGTGCCTGGGATGGGAGTAGGGACAGGGTCTCCTACGAGCAGTACTTC. Amino acid sequence: CAWDGSRDRVSYEQYF. The chain employs TRBV30 and TRBJ2-7; 9 bases align to TRBD1. The CDR3 is 16 amino acids. The trim removed 5 bases at V and 0 bases at J, leaving 11 bases unmatched. Per germline, CDR1 GTSNPN and CDR2 SVGIG (reference sequence). Together with reference TRBV30 and TRBJ2-7, the CDR3 gives the full variable domain: SQTIHQWPATLVQPVGSPLSLECTVEGTSNPNLYWYRQAAGRGLQLLFYSVGIGQISSEVPQNLSASRPQDRQFILSSKKLLLSDSGFYLCAWDGSRDRVSYEQYFGPGTRLTVT.

The rearrangement links TRBV30 to TRBJ1-2, with 9 bases identical to TRBD1. From germline, CDR1 is GTSNPN and CDR2 SVGIG (reference sequence). V was pared by 8 bases and J by 6 bases, with 10 bases of the junction left unmatched. The CDR3 contains 13 residues. The CDR3 protein is CAQWIRQGDGYTF. The CDR3, as DNA: TGTGCCCAGTGGATTCGACAGGGGGATGGCTACACCTTC. Complete variable domain (other parts from reference TRBV30 and TRBJ1-2): SQTIHQWPATLVQPVGSPLSLECTVEGTSNPNLYWYRQAAGRGLQLLFYSVGIGQISSEVPQNLSASRPQDRQFILSSKKLLLSDSGFYLCAQWIRQGDGYTFGSGTRLTVV.

This clone showed up just a few times. The V call is TRBV2, the J call TRBJ1-1, with 8 bases lining up with TRBD1. Germline CDR1 SNHLY, CDR2 FYNNEI. J was trimmed by 1 base and V by 2 bases; bases with no gene match: 3. The CDR3 extends over 15 amino acids. DNA for the CDR3: TGTGCCAGCAGTGAACAGGGGGCGGGGAACACTGAAGCTTTCTTT. Translated, it gives CASSEQGAGNTEAFF. The complete variable domain, with remaining parts taken from reference TRBV2 and TRBJ1-1, reads EPEVTQTPSHQVTQMGQEVILRCVPISNHLYFYWYRQILGQKVEFLVSFYNNEISEKSEIFDDQFSVERPDGSNFTLKIRSTKLEDSAMYFCASSEQGAGNTEAFFGQGTRLTVV.

The genes are TRBV5-1 and TRBJ1-4, with D tentatively TRBD1 (6 bases). The germline V and J ends were trimmed by 0 bases and 17 bases, with 17 bases remaining between them. Germline V gives CDR1 SGHRS, CDR2 YFSETQ. The CDR3 totals 13 residues. Here the CDR3 reads CASSLEGVRVLFF. DNA of the CDR3: TGCGCCAGCAGCTTGGAGGGGGTTCGGGTGCTCTTTTTT.

This clone was detected only once. The chain recombines TRBV7-6 with TRBJ2-3; D is undetermined. This CDR3 spans 15 amino acids. The V end lost 1 base, the J end lost 5 bases, and 13 bases lay between the germline ends. CDR1 is SGHVS and CDR2 is FNYEAQ in the germline V gene. CDR3 coding DNA: TGTGCCAGCAGCTTAGGTTTCACTATGAGAGATACGCAGTATTTT. It codes for CASSLGFTMRDTQYF.

CDR3 coding DNA: TGTGCCACCAGTGACCCCGGACAGGGAGAACGCTACACCTTC. It specifies CATSDPGQGERYTF. The chain joins TRBV24-1 to TRBJ1-2; 8 positions agree with TRBD1. Unmatched junction bases numbered 9, after V lost 4 bases and J lost 9 bases. CDR3 length equals 14 residues. The germline V gene encodes CDR1 KGHDR and CDR2 SFDVKD.

The CDR3 reads CASSLLAGGGDTQYF. The CDR3 DNA is TGTGCCAGCAGCCTACTAGCGGGGGGCGGAGATACGCAGTATTTT. V and J are TRBV3-1 (or the pseudogene TRBV3-2) and TRBJ2-3, with 12 bases fitting TRBD2. With V trimmed by 4 bases and J by 5 bases, 4 bases remained unmatched. Germline lookup yields CDR1 LGHDT and CDR2 YNNKEL (reference sequence). The length of the CDR3 is 15 residues.

The V gene is TRBV2, the J gene TRBJ1-1; a weak D match, TRBD1 (6 bases). The CDR3 runs 14 residues. Trimming removed 7 bases from V and 1 base from J, with 13 bases in between. Germline-derived CDR1 and CDR2 are SNHLY and FYNNEI. The CDR3 region is CASMINRENTEAFF. In nucleotides, the CDR3 is TGTGCCAGCATGATTAACAGGGAGAACACTGAAGCTTTCTTT.

This clone was counted once. CDR3 protein: CASSVQGGANYGYTF. DNA for the CDR3: TGTGCCAGCAGCGTACAGGGGGGAGCTAACTATGGCTACACCTTC. V is TRBV7-8 and J is TRBJ1-2; 8 nucleotides agree with TRBD1. V shed 5 bases and J 0 bases; nucleotides not matched to a gene: 5. This CDR3 is built from 15 residues. The germline gives CDR1 SGHVS, CDR2 FQNEAQ. Filled out from reference TRBV7-8 and TRBJ1-2, the complete variable domain reads GAGVSQSPRYKVAKRGQDVALRCDPISGHVSLFWYQQALGQGPEFLTYFQNEAQLDKSGLPSDRFFAERPEGSVSTLKIQRTQQEDSAVYLCASSVQGGANYGYTFGSGTRLTVV.

V usage is TRBV10-1 and J usage is TRBJ2-5; TRBD2 aligns across 7 bases. This CDR3 region has 16 residues. CDR1 is WNHNN, CDR2 SYGVQD, per germline (reference sequence). The V segment lost 4 bases and the J segment 4 bases; nucleotides outside the gene matches: 12. CDR3 DNA: TGCGCCAGCAGTGCTTCTAGCGGTCCTGAGGGAGAGACCCAGTACTTC. Protein product: CASSASSGPEGETQYF.

The chain carries TRBV7-6 and TRBJ2-7, with 8 bases fitting TRBD2. This CDR3 has 15 residues. V trimming: 5 bases; J trimming: 4 bases; junction bases outside the gene matches: 10. Per the germline V gene, CDR1 is SGHVS and CDR2 is FNYEAQ. The CDR3 DNA follows: TGTGCCAGCAGCCCCCGACTAGCGAATTTATACGAGCAGTACTTC. This gives the protein CASSPRLANLYEQYF.

V is TRBV5-1 and J is TRBJ1-1; TRBD1 matches 8 bases. CDR3 length: 14 residues. Germline V gives CDR1 SGHRS, CDR2 YFSETQ. Trimming at V came to 4 bases and at J to 3 bases, leaving 5 bases not matched to a gene. CDR3 sequence (DNA): TGCGCCAGCAGCCCTGGACAGGGAGACACTGAAGCTTTCTTT. It translates to CASSPGQGDTEAFF. The full variable domain, rest sourced from reference TRBV5-1 and TRBJ1-1, is KAGVTQTPRYLIKTRGQQVTLSCSPISGHRSVSWYQQTPGQGLQFLFEYFSETQRNKGNFPGRFSGRQFSNSRSEMNVSTLELGDSALYLCASSPGQGDTEAFFGQGTRLTVV.

The CDR3 DNA is TGTGCCAACACGAGGCTAGGGGGTTGTAATCAGCCCCAGCATTTT. Its translation is CANTRLGGCNQPQHF. This rearrangement joins TRBV27 to TRBJ1-5, with D tentatively TRBD1 (6 bases). The CDR3 length is 15 residues. Trimming removed 10 bases at V and 4 bases at J, with 20 bases between. Germline lookup yields CDR1 MNHEY and CDR2 SMNVEV (reference sequence).

This clone has only one observation. The chain has TRBV18 and TRBJ2-7, with TRBD1 identical over 7 bases. V lost 6 bases and J lost 6; bases outside the gene matches: 8. CDR1 KGHSH and CDR2 LQKENI come from the germline V gene. The CDR3 runs to 13 residues. The CDR3 protein is CASSPGQDFEQYF. The CDR3 nucleotides are TGTGCCAGCTCCCCCGGACAGGACTTCGAGCAGTACTTC.